The rows below give T cell receptor beta chains drawn from one sample of a study of blood T cell repertoires in COVID-19. Sequenced by immunoSEQ multiplex PCR; TCRdb stores in-frame clones only, minus some. The sample carries about 75,000 clones, around 90% recorded once. The sample consisted of peripheral blood. These receptor sequences come from a human donor in a cohort sampled during active COVID-19. Each CDR3 is given with its conserved first and last residue. Fields, in order: clone size, D gene, V gene, J gene, CDR3 protein, CDR3 DNA. A D gene is named only where the DNA matches it firmly. A clone size is listed for some rows: how often the clone was seen (once, few, many), or a class if it is expanded.

clone size: NA
D gene: NA
V gene: TRBV10-3
J gene: TRBJ1-1
CDR3 protein: CATAVQVNTEAFF
CDR3 DNA: TGTGCCACCGCCGTACAGGTGAACACTGAAGCTTTCTTT

clone size: NA
D gene: TRBD2
V gene: TRBV7-2
J gene: TRBJ2-3
CDR3 protein: CASSPPGLAPDTQYF
CDR3 DNA: TGTGCCAGCAGCCCACCGGGACTAGCCCCAGATACGCAGTATTTT

clone size: NA
D gene: NA
V gene: TRBV30
J gene: TRBJ1-2
CDR3 protein: CAWSISSGYGYTF
CDR3 DNA: TGTGCCTGGAGTATAAGCTCAGGGTATGGCTACACCTTC

clone size: NA
D gene: TRBD1
V gene: TRBV12-3/TRBV12-4
J gene: TRBJ1-2
CDR3 protein: CASSLNRGHGYTF
CDR3 DNA: TGTGCCAGCAGTTTAAACAGGGGCCATGGCTACACCTTC

clone size: once
D gene: NA
V gene: TRBV6-5
J gene: TRBJ2-2
CDR3 protein: CASSYQLHTGELFF
CDR3 DNA: TGTGCCAGCAGTTACCAGTTACACACCGGGGAGCTGTTTTTT

clone size: NA
D gene: NA
V gene: TRBV5-1
J gene: TRBJ1-1
CDR3 protein: CASSWVQGTEAFF
CDR3 DNA: TGCGCCAGCAGCTGGGTACAGGGAACTGAAGCTTTCTTT

clone size: NA
D gene: TRBD2
V gene: TRBV9
J gene: TRBJ2-3
CDR3 protein: CASSVAWTSGGTLTDTQYF
CDR3 DNA: TGTGCCAGCAGCGTAGCTTGGACTAGCGGGGGGACCCTCACAGATACGCAGTATTTT

clone size: few
D gene: NA
V gene: TRBV14
J gene: TRBJ2-3
CDR3 protein: CASSPRWLRDTQYF
CDR3 DNA: TGTGCCAGCAGCCCACGCTGGCTGCGGGATACGCAGTATTTT

clone size: NA
D gene: NA
V gene: TRBV10-1
J gene: TRBJ2-2
CDR3 protein: CASSEGGVNTGELFF
CDR3 DNA: TGCGCCAGCAGTGAGGGAGGGGTGAACACCGGGGAGCTGTTTTTT

clone size: NA
D gene: NA
V gene: TRBV5-1
J gene: TRBJ2-5
CDR3 protein: CASSWSEGARGTQYF
CDR3 DNA: TGCGCCAGCAGCTGGAGTGAGGGAGCCAGGGGGACCCAGTACTTC

clone size: once
D gene: TRBD1
V gene: TRBV5-1
J gene: TRBJ1-2
CDR3 protein: CASSPRGTGGRGYTF
CDR3 DNA: TGCGCCAGCAGCCCGCGAGGGACAGGGGGCAGGGGCTACACCTTC

clone size: once
D gene: NA
V gene: TRBV21-1
J gene: TRBJ2-7
CDR3 protein: CASSKCDTDSYEQYF
CDR3 DNA: TGTGCCAGCAGCAAATGTGATACGGACAGCTACGAGCAGTACTTC

clone size: NA
D gene: TRBD1
V gene: TRBV27
J gene: TRBJ1-2
CDR3 protein: CASTLIGGSGGYTF
CDR3 DNA: TGTGCCAGCACCCTTATAGGGGGCTCTGGTGGCTACACCTTC

clone size: NA
D gene: NA
V gene: TRBV28
J gene: TRBJ1-2
CDR3 protein: CASRPLGTNYGYTF
CDR3 DNA: TGTGCCAGCAGACCTCTGGGCACCAACTATGGCTACACCTTC

clone size: few
D gene: NA
V gene: TRBV5-4
J gene: TRBJ2-5
CDR3 protein: CASSFQFQETQYF
CDR3 DNA: TGTGCCAGCAGCTTCCAGTTCCAAGAGACCCAGTACTTC

clone size: few
D gene: TRBD1
V gene: TRBV19
J gene: TRBJ2-1
CDR3 protein: CASSIGGGRMGDNEQFF
CDR3 DNA: TGTGCCAGTAGTATAGGAGGGGGCCGAATGGGGGACAATGAGCAGTTCTTC

clone size: NA
D gene: TRBD2
V gene: TRBV20-1
J gene: TRBJ2-3
CDR3 protein: CSASPGTNTDTQYF
CDR3 DNA: TGCAGTGCTAGTCCCGGGACTAACACAGATACGCAGTATTTT

clone size: once
D gene: NA
V gene: TRBV5-1
J gene: TRBJ2-3
CDR3 protein: CASSLAGLSTDTQYF
CDR3 DNA: TGCGCCAGCAGCTTGGCGGGACTGAGCACAGATACGCAGTATTTT

clone size: once
D gene: TRBD1
V gene: TRBV2
J gene: TRBJ1-1
CDR3 protein: CASSFFSNRDRGLNTEAFF
CDR3 DNA: TGTGCCAGCAGTTTCTTTTCTAACCGGGACAGGGGCCTAAACACTGAAGCTTTCTTT

clone size: NA
D gene: NA
V gene: TRBV28
J gene: TRBJ1-1
CDR3 protein: CASSLPDTEAFF
CDR3 DNA: TGTGCCAGCAGTTTACCCGACACTGAAGCTTTCTTT

clone size: NA
D gene: TRBD1
V gene: TRBV29-1
J gene: TRBJ1-2
CDR3 protein: CSVEGPRGLNYGYTF
CDR3 DNA: TGCAGCGTTGAGGGCCCGAGGGGGCTTAACTATGGCTACACCTTC

clone size: NA
D gene: TRBD1
V gene: TRBV7-9
J gene: TRBJ2-5
CDR3 protein: CASSVVTGSQETQYF
CDR3 DNA: TGTGCCAGCAGCGTCGTGACAGGGAGTCAAGAGACCCAGTACTTC

clone size: NA
D gene: TRBD2
V gene: TRBV7-9
J gene: TRBJ2-3
CDR3 protein: CASSFGRGGTDTQYF
CDR3 DNA: TGTGCCAGCAGCTTCGGACGGGGGGGCACAGATACGCAGTATTTT

clone size: NA
D gene: TRBD1
V gene: TRBV15
J gene: TRBJ2-5
CDR3 protein: CATSEGTGSVTQYF
CDR3 DNA: TGTGCCACCAGCGAGGGGACAGGGTCGGTGACCCAGTACTTC

clone size: NA
D gene: TRBD1
V gene: TRBV30
J gene: TRBJ2-5
CDR3 protein: CAWSIDRGLDETQYF
CDR3 DNA: TGTGCCTGGAGTATTGACAGGGGGCTAGATGAGACCCAGTACTTC

clone size: NA
D gene: NA
V gene: TRBV10-3
J gene: TRBJ1-3
CDR3 protein: CAINSGLQDGNTIYF
CDR3 DNA: TGTGCCATCAATTCGGGACTGCAGGATGGAAACACCATATATTTT

clone size: NA
D gene: TRBD1
V gene: TRBV3-1/TRBV3-2
J gene: TRBJ1-2
CDR3 protein: CASSQASTGKYGYTF
CDR3 DNA: TGTGCCAGCAGCCAAGCTTCGACAGGGAAGTATGGCTACACCTTC

clone size: NA
D gene: NA
V gene: TRBV6-6
J gene: TRBJ2-2
CDR3 protein: CASSYRRGGQTGELFF
CDR3 DNA: TGTGCCAGCAGTTACAGACGGGGGGGACAGACCGGGGAGCTGTTTTTT

clone size: NA
D gene: TRBD1
V gene: TRBV2
J gene: TRBJ1-1
CDR3 protein: CASSLDRGIKHSEAFF
CDR3 DNA: TGTGCCAGCAGTCTGGACAGGGGGATTAAACATTCTGAAGCTTTCTTT

clone size: NA
D gene: TRBD1
V gene: TRBV30
J gene: TRBJ1-6
CDR3 protein: CAWRGQGTPTSPLHF
CDR3 DNA: TGTGCCTGGAGGGGACAGGGAACCCCTACTTCACCCCTCCACTTT

clone size: NA
D gene: TRBD1
V gene: TRBV10-1
J gene: TRBJ2-7
CDR3 protein: CARDRGSLYEQYF
CDR3 DNA: TGCGCCAGGGACAGGGGGTCACTTTACGAGCAGTACTTC

clone size: NA
D gene: NA
V gene: TRBV5-3
J gene: TRBJ2-3
CDR3 protein: CARSRKLGQWGLTHTQYF
CDR3 DNA: TGTGCCAGAAGCCGTAAGCTCGGACAGTGGGGCTTGACTCATACGCAGTATTTT

clone size: NA
D gene: NA
V gene: TRBV7-9
J gene: TRBJ2-4
CDR3 protein: CASSPPGIGGKNIQYF
CDR3 DNA: TGTGCCAGCAGCCCCCCGGGGATCGGCGGAAAAAACATTCAGTACTTC

clone size: NA
D gene: TRBD1
V gene: TRBV12-5
J gene: TRBJ2-3
CDR3 protein: CASGFLLGQGMMHTQYF
CDR3 DNA: TGTGCTAGTGGTTTCCTCCTTGGACAGGGTATGATGCATACGCAGTATTTT

clone size: NA
D gene: TRBD1
V gene: TRBV28
J gene: TRBJ1-1
CDR3 protein: CATDRGRGNTEAFF
CDR3 DNA: TGTGCCACCGACAGGGGGCGGGGGAACACTGAAGCTTTCTTT

clone size: once
D gene: NA
V gene: TRBV19
J gene: TRBJ2-2
CDR3 protein: CASSMGTPKNTGELFF
CDR3 DNA: TGTGCCAGTAGTATGGGGACTCCCAAGAACACCGGGGAGCTGTTTTTT

clone size: NA
D gene: TRBD2
V gene: TRBV6-5
J gene: TRBJ2-3
CDR3 protein: CASRDLGGATDTQYF
CDR3 DNA: TGTGCCAGCAGAGATCTCGGGGGGGCCACAGATACGCAGTATTTT

clone size: NA
D gene: NA
V gene: TRBV2
J gene: TRBJ1-1
CDR3 protein: CASSELRGFEAFF
CDR3 DNA: TGTGCCAGCAGTGAATTGAGGGGGTTCGAAGCTTTCTTT

clone size: NA
D gene: NA
V gene: TRBV6-1
J gene: TRBJ2-2
CDR3 protein: CASSEAVRRGELFF
CDR3 DNA: TGTGCCAGCAGTGAAGCGGTCAGGCGTGGTGAGCTGTTTTTT

clone size: NA
D gene: TRBD1
V gene: TRBV5-1
J gene: TRBJ1-2
CDR3 protein: CASSPPGTGDKGYGYTF
CDR3 DNA: TGCGCCAGCAGCCCTCCAGGGACAGGGGATAAAGGCTATGGCTACACCTTC

clone size: NA
D gene: TRBD2
V gene: TRBV29-1
J gene: TRBJ2-7
CDR3 protein: CSVGRAGVDEQYF
CDR3 DNA: TGCAGCGTTGGCCGAGCGGGGGTGGACGAGCAGTACTTC

clone size: NA
D gene: TRBD2
V gene: TRBV12-3/TRBV12-4
J gene: TRBJ2-1
CDR3 protein: CASSLAGGNEQFF
CDR3 DNA: TGTGCCAGCAGTCTAGCGGGGGGTAATGAGCAGTTCTTC

clone size: NA
D gene: TRBD2
V gene: TRBV18
J gene: TRBJ2-1
CDR3 protein: CASSPPSGGVGEQFF
CDR3 DNA: TGTGCCAGCTCACCACCCAGCGGGGGAGTCGGTGAGCAGTTCTTC

clone size: NA
D gene: TRBD1
V gene: TRBV10-1
J gene: TRBJ1-3
CDR3 protein: CASGGQGGSGNTIYF
CDR3 DNA: TGCGCCAGCGGGGGACAGGGGGGCTCTGGAAACACCATATATTTT

clone size: NA
D gene: TRBD1
V gene: TRBV19
J gene: TRBJ1-6
CDR3 protein: CASSILTGGYNSPLHF
CDR3 DNA: TGTGCCAGTAGTATTTTAACAGGGGGCTATAATTCACCCCTCCACTTT

clone size: NA
D gene: TRBD2
V gene: TRBV6-6
J gene: TRBJ2-1
CDR3 protein: CASRTSGGYNEQFF
CDR3 DNA: TGTGCCAGCAGAACTAGCGGGGGTTACAATGAGCAGTTCTTC

clone size: few
D gene: TRBD1
V gene: TRBV7-9
J gene: TRBJ1-5
CDR3 protein: CASSLDGRGQQPQHF
CDR3 DNA: TGTGCCAGCAGCTTAGATGGCAGGGGGCAACAGCCCCAGCATTTT

clone size: NA
D gene: NA
V gene: TRBV19
J gene: TRBJ2-7
CDR3 protein: CASSIAAGAAYEQYF
CDR3 DNA: TGTGCCAGTAGTATAGCGGCAGGGGCTGCCTACGAGCAGTACTTC

clone size: NA
D gene: TRBD2
V gene: TRBV5-4
J gene: TRBJ2-2
CDR3 protein: CASSAMTSGGAGTGELFF
CDR3 DNA: TGTGCCAGCAGCGCAATGACTAGCGGGGGGGCGGGCACCGGGGAGCTGTTTTTT

clone size: NA
D gene: NA
V gene: TRBV28
J gene: TRBJ1-2
CDR3 protein: CASSSPTQGAGGYTF
CDR3 DNA: TGTGCCAGCAGTTCCCCCACACAAGGGGCTGGTGGCTACACCTTC

clone size: NA
D gene: NA
V gene: TRBV5-1
J gene: TRBJ1-4
CDR3 protein: CASSLTGQAGFEKLFF
CDR3 DNA: TGCGCCAGCAGCCTCACCGGACAAGCGGGTTTTGAAAAACTGTTTTTT

clone size: NA
D gene: NA
V gene: TRBV19
J gene: TRBJ2-1
CDR3 protein: CASSIMTGITSYNEQFF
CDR3 DNA: TGTGCCAGTAGTATAATGACAGGCATTACCTCCTACAATGAGCAGTTCTTC

clone size: NA
D gene: TRBD2
V gene: TRBV14
J gene: TRBJ2-1
CDR3 protein: CASSQMTGGYNEQFF
CDR3 DNA: TGTGCCAGCAGCCAAATGACGGGGGGCTACAATGAGCAGTTCTTC

clone size: NA
D gene: TRBD2
V gene: TRBV5-1
J gene: TRBJ2-2
CDR3 protein: CASSPGLNTGELFF
CDR3 DNA: TGCGCCAGCAGCCCGGGACTAAACACCGGGGAGCTGTTTTTT